This entry lists 14 T cell receptor beta chains sequenced from one sample in a study of radiation and T cells in renal cell carcinoma (TCRdb year 2020). Libraries came from the immunoSEQ multiplex PCR assay. TCRdb re-hosts the immuneACCESS table, in-frame sequences only. Its copies lack some clones; in the studies checked, an unresolved V gene accounts for under half of them, and the cause for the rest is not known. The sample contains roughly 75,000 clones, roughly 82% of them found a single time. Less than 7% of the sample is taken by the ten largest. This specimen's time point label, per the study, means: blood 2 weeks post-SBRT. What this sample's treatment or condition label stands for: 15 Gy SBRT to primary tumor, nephrectomy 4 weeks later. Sequenced material: blood, taken from a patient whose treatment included radiotherapy and nephrectomy. All receptors derive from a man between 60 and 75 years old with renal cell carcinoma.

The chain recombines TRBV4-3 with TRBJ2-7; no clear D. The germline CDR1 and CDR2 sequences are LGHNA and YSLEER. The CDR3 contains 16 residues. The ends were cut back, 0 bases at V and 0 bases at J, with 12 bases in the middle. The DNA of the CDR3 is TGCGCCAGCAGCCAAGATTTGCTGGTAAGCTCCTACGAGCAGTACTTC. It specifies CASSQDLLVSSYEQYF.

The chain joins TRBV5-6 to TRBJ2-7; unclear D gene. The V end lost 0 bases, the J end lost 5 bases, and 15 bases lay between the germline ends. CDR1 and CDR2 (germline): SGHDT, YYEEEE. The length of the CDR3 is 15 residues. For the CDR3, the DNA is TGTGCCAGCAGCTTGGGTGGTGGCAGGCGCCACGAGCAGTACTTC. This sequence encodes CASSLGGGRRHEQYF.

This clone was recorded a few times. V usage is TRBV7-9 and J usage is TRBJ2-2; TRBD2 agrees at 12 bases. Germline V gives CDR1 SEHNR, CDR2 FQNEAQ (reference sequence). Trimming cost V 1 base and J 6 bases; bases outside gene matches: 0. The CDR3 contains 15 residues. In DNA form, the CDR3 reads TGTGCCAGCAGCTTAGGGACTAGCGGGGCCGGGGAGCTGTTTTTT. It codes for CASSLGTSGAGELFF.

The gene calls are TRBV6-6 and TRBJ1-6; D perhaps matches TRBD1 (5 bases). Germline V gene data show CDR1 as MNHNY and CDR2 as SVGAGI (reference sequence). V was pared by 7 bases and J by 10 bases, with 17 bases between. There are 14 residues in the CDR3. CDR3 sequence (DNA): TGTGCCAGCAAACGGGGACGGGCGGACTCACCCCTCCACTTT. Translation: CASKRGRADSPLHF.

This sequence joins TRBV5-6 and TRBJ1-5; perhaps TRBD1 as D (6 bases). V lost 1 base and J lost 4, with 12 bases in between. The CDR3 has 15 residues. Germline V gene data show CDR1 as SGHDT and CDR2 as YYEEEE. CDR3 sequence (DNA): TGTGCCAGCAGCTTGACAGGGTTTGGGAATCAGCCCCAGCATTTT. This sequence encodes CASSLTGFGNQPQHF.

This clone occurred once. The chain is built from TRBV6-5 and TRBJ1-2; 8 nucleotides match TRBD1. The germline V gene encodes CDR1 MNHEY and CDR2 SVGAGI. CDR3 length: 14 amino acids. With V trimmed by 3 bases and J by 7 bases, 7 bases remained unmatched. The CDR3 here is CASSYLQGASGYTF. The CDR3 DNA follows: TGTGCCAGCAGTTATCTCCAGGGGGCATCTGGCTACACCTTC.

In its sample, this clone was seen once. V usage is TRBV5-5 and J usage is TRBJ1-5; tentative D call: TRBD1 (5 bases). The V gene lost 5 bases and the J gene lost 7 bases, with 16 bases spanning the gap. From germline, CDR1 is SGHKS and CDR2 YYEKEE (reference sequence). The CDR3 is 14 residues long. The CDR3 protein is CASSPIREGQPQHF. Here the CDR3 DNA reads TGTGCCAGCAGTCCCATCAGGGAGGGGCAGCCCCAGCATTTT.

This clone was seen only once. The rearrangement links TRBV27 to TRBJ2-5, with TRBD2 identical over 9 bases. Germline values: CDR1 MNHEY, CDR2 SMNVEV (reference sequence). The trim removed 2 bases at V and 4 bases at J, leaving 5 bases unmatched. The CDR3 is made up of 15 amino acids. The CDR3 sequence is CASSLGILAGETQYF. The CDR3 DNA follows: TGTGCCAGCAGTTTAGGGATACTAGCGGGAGAGACCCAGTACTTC.

The chain joins TRBV28 to TRBJ1-2, with 9 bases lining up with TRBD1. This CDR3 is 18 amino acids long. CDR1 MDHEN and CDR2 SYDVKM come from the germline V gene. The V gene end was trimmed by 4 bases and the J gene end by 1 base; junction bases not matched to a gene: 13. The CDR3 DNA reads TGTGCCAGCAGTTCAGTTAGGACCGGGACAGGGTATAACTATGGCTACACCTTC. Translation gives CASSSVRTGTGYNYGYTF.

The rearrangement uses TRBV10-3 and TRBJ2-2, with unresolved D. CDR3 size: 16 residues. Trimming left V 0 bases short and J 6 bases short, with 14 bases between. Germline V gives CDR1 ENHRY, CDR2 SYGVKD. The CDR3 DNA reads as TGTGCCATCAGTGAGTCGAGGCGCCCGATCCCCGGGGAGCTGTTTTTT. Its protein is CAISESRRPIPGELFF.

The chain carries TRBV7-2 and TRBJ1-6; possible D gene TRBD1, 6 bases. V was trimmed by 5 bases and J by 9 bases, leaving 14 bases between them. The CDR3 has 14 residues. Looked up from germline, CDR1 is SGHTA and CDR2 is FQGNSA. This chain's CDR3 is CASSPYGGRSPLHF. DNA for the CDR3: TGTGCCAGCAGCCCCTATGGGGGGCGTTCACCCCTCCACTTT.

This clone was seen a few times. This chain connects TRBV4-1 to TRBJ2-1, with 8 bases fitting TRBD2. This CDR3 has 17 residues. The V gene's germline CDR1 is MGHRA and CDR2 YSYEKL. Trimming at V came to 3 bases and at J to 8 bases, leaving 15 bases not matched to a gene. Here the CDR3 DNA reads TGCGCCAGCAGCCAGGGTCCGGGACTAGTACTCCCCCATGAGCAGTTCTTC. Protein product: CASSQGPGLVLPHEQFF.

The chain combines TRBV19 with TRBJ2-7, with TRBD1 as a possible D gene (5 bases). Germline V lookup: CDR1 LNHDA, CDR2 SQIVND (reference sequence). This CDR3 spans 15 amino acids. V was cut by 2 bases and J by 7 bases, with 18 bases left in between. The CDR3 nucleotides read TGTGCCAGTAGTATAAGGGGCTACACCCGTGGGGAGCAGTACTTC. Residues: CASSIRGYTRGEQYF.

The chain employs TRBV28 and TRBJ2-5, with 7 bases fitting TRBD1. The CDR3 is 17 amino acids. CDR1 is MDHEN, CDR2 SYDVKM, per germline. V lost 2 bases to trimming and J lost 2 bases; unmatched junction nucleotides: 11. The CDR3 region is CASSLEAAGQAQETQYF. In DNA form, the CDR3 reads TGTGCCAGCAGTTTAGAAGCGGCCGGACAGGCACAAGAGACCCAGTACTTC.